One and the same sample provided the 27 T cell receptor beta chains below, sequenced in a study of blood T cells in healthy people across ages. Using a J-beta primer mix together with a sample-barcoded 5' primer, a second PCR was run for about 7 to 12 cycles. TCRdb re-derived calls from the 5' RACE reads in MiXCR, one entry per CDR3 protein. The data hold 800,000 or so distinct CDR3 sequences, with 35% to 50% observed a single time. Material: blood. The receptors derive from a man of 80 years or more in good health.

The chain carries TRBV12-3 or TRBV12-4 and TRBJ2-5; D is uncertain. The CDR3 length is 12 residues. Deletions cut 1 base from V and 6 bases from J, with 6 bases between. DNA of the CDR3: TGTGCCAGCAGTTTAGAAGTGAAGACCCAGTACTTC. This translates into CASSLEVKTQYF.

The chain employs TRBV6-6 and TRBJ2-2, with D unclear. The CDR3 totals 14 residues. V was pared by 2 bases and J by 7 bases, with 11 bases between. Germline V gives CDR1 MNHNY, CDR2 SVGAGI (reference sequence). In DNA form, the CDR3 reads TGTGCCAGCAGTTACGGCTCTTGGGACGGGGAGCTGTTTTTT. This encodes CASSYGSWDGELFF.

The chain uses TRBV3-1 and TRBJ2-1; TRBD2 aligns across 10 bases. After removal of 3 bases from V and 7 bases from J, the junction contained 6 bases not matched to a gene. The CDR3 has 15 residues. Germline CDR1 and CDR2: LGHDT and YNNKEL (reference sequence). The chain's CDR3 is CASSHLAGEPNEQFF. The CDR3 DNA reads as TGTGCCAGCAGCCATCTAGCGGGAGAACCGAATGAGCAGTTCTTC.

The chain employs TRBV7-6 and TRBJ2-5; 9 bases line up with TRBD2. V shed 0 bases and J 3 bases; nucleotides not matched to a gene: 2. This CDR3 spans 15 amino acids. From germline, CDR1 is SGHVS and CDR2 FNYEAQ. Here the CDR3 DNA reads TGTGCCAGCAGCTTAGCTAGCGGGAGAGAAGAGACCCAGTACTTC. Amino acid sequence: CASSLASGREETQYF.

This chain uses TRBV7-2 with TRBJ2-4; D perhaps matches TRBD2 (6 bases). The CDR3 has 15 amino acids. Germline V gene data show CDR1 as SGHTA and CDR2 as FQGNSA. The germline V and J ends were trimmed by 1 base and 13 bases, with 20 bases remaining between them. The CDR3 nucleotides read TGTGCCAGCAGCTTAGAGGTGGCGGGACTTACAGAGCAGTACTTC. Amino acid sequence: CASSLEVAGLTEQYF.

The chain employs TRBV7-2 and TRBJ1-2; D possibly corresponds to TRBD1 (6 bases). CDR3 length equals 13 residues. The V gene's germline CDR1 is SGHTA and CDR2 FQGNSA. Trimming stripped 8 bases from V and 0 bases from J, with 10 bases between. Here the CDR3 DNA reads TGTGCCAGCTCGGACAGAGCTAACTATGGCTACACCTTC. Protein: CASSDRANYGYTF.

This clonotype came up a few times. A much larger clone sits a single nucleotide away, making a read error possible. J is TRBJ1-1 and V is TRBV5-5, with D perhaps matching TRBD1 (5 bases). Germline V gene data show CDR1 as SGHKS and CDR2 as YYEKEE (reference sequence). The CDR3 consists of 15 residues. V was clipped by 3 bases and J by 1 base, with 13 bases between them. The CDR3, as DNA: TGTGCCAGCAGCTGGGATTTAGGGACGAACACTGAAGCTTTCTTT. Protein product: CASSWDLGTNTEAFF.

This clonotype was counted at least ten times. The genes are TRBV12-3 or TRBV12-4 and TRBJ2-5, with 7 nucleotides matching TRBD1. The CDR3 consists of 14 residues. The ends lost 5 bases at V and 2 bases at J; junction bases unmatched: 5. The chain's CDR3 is CASSQQGKQETQYF. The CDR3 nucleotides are TGTGCCAGCAGTCAACAGGGGAAACAAGAGACCCAGTACTTC.

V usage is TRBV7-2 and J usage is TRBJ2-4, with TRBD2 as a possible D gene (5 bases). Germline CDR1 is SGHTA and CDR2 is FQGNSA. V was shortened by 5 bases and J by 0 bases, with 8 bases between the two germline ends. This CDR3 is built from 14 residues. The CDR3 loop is CASSRRAAKNIQYF. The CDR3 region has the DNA TGTGCCAGCAGCCGGCGGGCAGCCAAAAACATTCAGTACTTC. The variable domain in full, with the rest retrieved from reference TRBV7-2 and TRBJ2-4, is GAGVSQSPSNKVTEKGKDVELRCDPISGHTALYWYRQSLGQGLEFLIYFQGNSAPDKSGLPSDRFSAERTGGSVSTLTIQRTQQEDSAVYLCASSRRAAKNIQYFGAGTRLSVL.

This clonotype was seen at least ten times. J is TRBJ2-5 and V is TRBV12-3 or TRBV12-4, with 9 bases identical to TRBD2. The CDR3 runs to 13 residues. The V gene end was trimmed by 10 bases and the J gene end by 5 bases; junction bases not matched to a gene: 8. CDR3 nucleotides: TGTGCCACCAATAGCGGGAGAGGGGAGACCCAGTACTTC. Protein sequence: CATNSGRGETQYF.

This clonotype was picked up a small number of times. CDR3 bases: TGTGCCAGCAGTTCAGGGGGCCACACAGATACGCAGTATTTT. This translates into CASSSGGHTDTQYF. The V call is TRBV28, the J call TRBJ2-3, with 8 positions matching TRBD1. The germline gives CDR1 MDHEN, CDR2 SYDVKM. The CDR3 is 14 amino acids. Trimming took 4 bases from V and 2 from J; bases not matched to a gene: 2.

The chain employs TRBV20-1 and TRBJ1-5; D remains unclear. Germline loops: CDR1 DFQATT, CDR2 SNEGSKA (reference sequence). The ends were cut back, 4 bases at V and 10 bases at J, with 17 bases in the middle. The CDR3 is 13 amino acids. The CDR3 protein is CSAIRLPGGPQHF. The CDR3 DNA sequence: TGCAGTGCTATACGTCTGCCTGGAGGTCCCCAGCATTTT.

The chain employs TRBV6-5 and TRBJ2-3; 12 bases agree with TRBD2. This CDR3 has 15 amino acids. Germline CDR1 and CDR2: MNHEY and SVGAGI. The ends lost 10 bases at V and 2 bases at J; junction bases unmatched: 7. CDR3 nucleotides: TGTGCCACCCGCACTAGCGGGGGGCCCACAGATACGCAGTATTTT. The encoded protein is CATRTSGGPTDTQYF.

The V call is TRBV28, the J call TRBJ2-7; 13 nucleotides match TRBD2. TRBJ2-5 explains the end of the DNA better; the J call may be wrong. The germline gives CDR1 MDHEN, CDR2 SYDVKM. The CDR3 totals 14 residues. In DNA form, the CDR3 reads TGTGCCAGCAGGACTAGCGGGGGGAAAGAGACCCAGTACTTC. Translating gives CASRTSGGKETQYF.

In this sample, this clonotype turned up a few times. The chain's CDR3 is CASSEESSYNSPLHF. The CDR3 DNA follows: TGCGCCAGCAGCGAGGAGAGCTCCTATAATTCACCCCTCCACTTT. The rearrangement joins TRBV5-1 to TRBJ1-6; D is uncertain. Germline CDR1 and CDR2: SGHRS and YFSETQ. The V end was cut by 4 bases, the J end by 0 bases, with 8 bases between. The CDR3 has 15 residues.

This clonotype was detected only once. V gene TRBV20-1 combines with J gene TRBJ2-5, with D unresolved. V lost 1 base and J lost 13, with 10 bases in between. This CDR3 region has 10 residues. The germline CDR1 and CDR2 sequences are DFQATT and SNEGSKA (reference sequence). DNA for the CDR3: TGCAGTGCTAGAGGTGATCCTCCGTACTTC. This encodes CSARGDPPYF.

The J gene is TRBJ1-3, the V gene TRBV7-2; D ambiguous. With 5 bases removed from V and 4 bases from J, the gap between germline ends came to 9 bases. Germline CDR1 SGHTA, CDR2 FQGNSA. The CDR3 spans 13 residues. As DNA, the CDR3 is TGTGCCAGCAGCCCTTCCGGGGGAAACACCATATATTTT. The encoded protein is CASSPSGGNTIYF.

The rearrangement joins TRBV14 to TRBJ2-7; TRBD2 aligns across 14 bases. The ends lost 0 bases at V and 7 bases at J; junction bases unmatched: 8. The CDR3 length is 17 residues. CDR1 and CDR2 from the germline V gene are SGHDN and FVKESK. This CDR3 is CASSQDLGTSGSGEQYF. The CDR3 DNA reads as TGTGCCAGCAGCCAAGATCTGGGGACTAGCGGGAGCGGAGAGCAGTACTTC. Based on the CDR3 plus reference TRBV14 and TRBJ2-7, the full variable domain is EAGVTQFPSHSVIEKGQTVTLRCDPISGHDNLYWYRRVMGKEIKFLLHFVKESKQDESGMPNNRFLAERTGGTYSTLKVQPAELEDSGVYFCASSQDLGTSGSGEQYFGPGTRLTVT.

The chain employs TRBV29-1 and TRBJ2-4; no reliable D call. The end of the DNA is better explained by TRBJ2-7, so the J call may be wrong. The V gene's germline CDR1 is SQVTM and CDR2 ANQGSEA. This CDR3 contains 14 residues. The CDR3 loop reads CSVAGGESYGEQYF. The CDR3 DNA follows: TGCAGCGTTGCAGGTGGGGAATCCTATGGCGAGCAGTACTTC.

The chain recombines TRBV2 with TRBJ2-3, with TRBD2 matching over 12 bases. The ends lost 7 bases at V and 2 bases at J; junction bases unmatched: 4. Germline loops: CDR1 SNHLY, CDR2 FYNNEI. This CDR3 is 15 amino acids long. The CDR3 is CASTRTSGNTDTQYF. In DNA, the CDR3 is TGTGCCAGCACAAGGACTAGCGGGAACACAGATACGCAGTATTTT. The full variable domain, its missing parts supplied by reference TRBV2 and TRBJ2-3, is EPEVTQTPSHQVTQMGQEVILRCVPISNHLYFYWYRQILGQKVEFLVSFYNNEISEKSEIFDDQFSVERPDGSNFTLKIRSTKLEDSAMYFCASTRTSGNTDTQYFGPGTRLTVL.

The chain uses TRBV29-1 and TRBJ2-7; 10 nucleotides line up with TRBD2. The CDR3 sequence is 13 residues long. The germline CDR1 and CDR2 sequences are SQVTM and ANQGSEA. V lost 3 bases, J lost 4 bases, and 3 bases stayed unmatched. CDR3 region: CSVETSGFYEQYF. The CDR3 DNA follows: TGCAGCGTTGAGACTAGCGGGTTTTACGAGCAGTACTTC.

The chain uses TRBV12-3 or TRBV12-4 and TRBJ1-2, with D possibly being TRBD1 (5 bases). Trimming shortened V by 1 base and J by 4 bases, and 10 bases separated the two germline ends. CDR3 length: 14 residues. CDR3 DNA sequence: TGTGCCAGCAGTTTAGTGGGGGAGACCTATGGCTACACCTTC. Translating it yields CASSLVGETYGYTF.

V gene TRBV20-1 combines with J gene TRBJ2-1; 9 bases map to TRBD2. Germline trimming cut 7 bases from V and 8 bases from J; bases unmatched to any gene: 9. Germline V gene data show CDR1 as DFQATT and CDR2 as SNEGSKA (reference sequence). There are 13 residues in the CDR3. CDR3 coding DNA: TGCAGTGGTGGCGGGAGGGCCCTAGATGAGCAGTTCTTC. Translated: CSGGGRALDEQFF.

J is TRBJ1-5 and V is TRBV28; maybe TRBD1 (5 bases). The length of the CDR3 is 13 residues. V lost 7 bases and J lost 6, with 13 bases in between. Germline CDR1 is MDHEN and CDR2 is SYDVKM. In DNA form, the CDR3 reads TGTGCCAGCATGAGGGGTAGCGGTCAGCCCCAGCATTTT. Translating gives CASMRGSGQPQHF.

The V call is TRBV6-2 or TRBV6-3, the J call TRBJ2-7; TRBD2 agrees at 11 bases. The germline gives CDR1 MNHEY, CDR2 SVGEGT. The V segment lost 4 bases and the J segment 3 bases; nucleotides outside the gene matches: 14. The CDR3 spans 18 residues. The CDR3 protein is CASSFDLGATSGDYEQYF. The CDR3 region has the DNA TGTGCCAGCAGTTTTGATCTAGGGGCGACTAGCGGGGACTACGAGCAGTACTTC.

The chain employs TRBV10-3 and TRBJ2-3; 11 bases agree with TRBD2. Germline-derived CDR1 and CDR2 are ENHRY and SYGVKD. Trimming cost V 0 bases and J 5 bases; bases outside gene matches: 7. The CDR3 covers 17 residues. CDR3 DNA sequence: TGTGCCATCAGTGAGTCGGGTAGCGGGGGGGCAGGAGATACGCAGTATTTT. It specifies CAISESGSGGAGDTQYF.

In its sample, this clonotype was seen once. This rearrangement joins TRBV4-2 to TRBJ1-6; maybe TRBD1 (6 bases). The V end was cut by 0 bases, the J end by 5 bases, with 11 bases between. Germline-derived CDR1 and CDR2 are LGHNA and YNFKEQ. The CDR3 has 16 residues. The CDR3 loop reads CASSQDNSGDNSPLHF. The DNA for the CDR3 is TGTGCCAGCAGCCAAGATAATTCAGGGGATAATTCACCCCTCCACTTT.